These T cell receptor beta chains were read from a single sample in a study of shared clonotypes between healthy human individuals. Assay: immunoSEQ multiplex PCR; the TCRdb copy retains only in-frame clones and omits some. The table shows around 600,000 clones, with 95% to 98% occurring only once. What was sequenced was naive CD8+ T cells sorted from blood. The receptors stem from a man aged 30 to 39 in good health. Both conserved end residues are part of each CDR3. The D gene is left open where the match is weak. Clone size appears in some rows only: once, few, many, or a class for an expanded clone.

CASSPFDTFANTGELFF,TGTGCCAGCTCACCTTTCGACACGTTCGCGAACACCGGGGAGCTGTTTTTT,TRBV18,.,.,TRBJ2-2
CASSPLNLGGIGEQYF,TGTGCCAGCAGTCCTCTAAATCTCGGTGGGATCGGCGAGCAGTACTTC,TRBV27,.,.,TRBJ2-7
CATSRDGTRGSYEQYF,TGTGCCACCAGCAGAGATGGGACTAGGGGGTCGTACGAGCAGTACTTC,TRBV15,TRBD2,.,TRBJ2-7
CASSTELEGTDTQYF,TGTGCCAGTAGTACTGAACTAGAGGGCACAGATACGCAGTATTTT,TRBV19,.,.,TRBJ2-3
CASSLGTASYEQYF,TGTGCCAGCAGCTTAGGGACAGCTTCCTACGAGCAGTACTTC,TRBV5-6,TRBD1,.,TRBJ2-7
CATSRSGPYNEQFF,TGTGCCACCAGCAGAAGCGGCCCCTACAATGAGCAGTTCTTC,TRBV15,.,.,TRBJ2-1
CASSSLGLHNEQFF,TGTGCCAGCAGCTCGTTAGGACTGCACAATGAGCAGTTCTTC,TRBV7-9,.,.,TRBJ2-1
CASDTSYRTDTQYF,TGTGCCAGCGATACTAGTTACCGCACAGATACGCAGTATTTT,TRBV27,.,.,TRBJ2-3
CASSLDLVQTLEQYF,TGTGCCAGCAGCTTAGATTTGGTACAGACACTCGAGCAGTACTTC,TRBV11-2,.,.,TRBJ2-7
CASSQYPGQGGPTGELFF,TGTGCCAGCAGCCAGTATCCGGGACAGGGCGGACCCACCGGGGAGCTGTTTTTT,TRBV14,TRBD1,.,TRBJ2-2
CASSPDSSYNEQFF,TGTGCCAGCAGCCCCGACAGCTCCTACAATGAGCAGTTCTTC,TRBV5-5,.,.,TRBJ2-1
CASRGEGNTEAFF,TGTGCCAGCAGGGGGGAAGGGAACACTGAAGCTTTCTTT,TRBV27,.,.,TRBJ1-1
CASSKWQRTNEQFF,TGTGCCAGCAGCAAGTGGCAGCGGACGAATGAGCAGTTCTTC,TRBV14,.,.,TRBJ2-1
CASSVGEGTDTQYF,TGTGCCAGCAGCGTTGGGGAAGGCACAGATACGCAGTATTTT,TRBV9,.,.,TRBJ2-3
CASSDPGWGSPQHF,TGTGCCAGCAGTGATCCTGGGTGGGGGAGTCCCCAGCATTTT,TRBV2,.,.,TRBJ1-5
CASSQGAGVRNTGELFF,TGCGCCAGCAGCCAAGGAGCCGGGGTAAGGAACACCGGGGAGCTGTTTTTT,TRBV4-3,.,.,TRBJ2-2
CATSRDNSRTGRNEQFF,TGTGCCACCAGCAGAGATAACTCCCGGACAGGGCGAAATGAGCAGTTCTTC,TRBV15,TRBD1,.,TRBJ2-1
CASSVGGDYEQYF,TGTGCCAGCAGCGTAGGCGGGGACTACGAGCAGTACTTC,TRBV9,.,.,TRBJ2-7
CASSLRFGGSYNEQFF,TGTGCCAGCAGCCTGCGTTTTGGCGGTTCCTACAATGAGCAGTTCTTC,TRBV7-6,.,.,TRBJ2-1
CASSPGMNTEAFF,TGTGCCAGCAGCCCAGGAATGAACACTGAAGCTTTCTTT,TRBV9,.,.,TRBJ1-1
CATSRLTTGQIRNQPQHF,TGTGCCACCAGCAGGCTAACCACGGGACAGATAAGAAATCAGCCCCAGCATTTT,TRBV15,TRBD1,.,TRBJ1-5
CASSLEPQGSTGELFF,TGTGCCAGCAGTTTAGAGCCGCAGGGAAGCACCGGGGAGCTGTTTTTT,TRBV27,.,.,TRBJ2-2
CASFSGNYGYTF,TGTGCCAGCTTTTCAGGGAACTATGGCTACACCTTC,TRBV9,.,.,TRBJ1-2
CASSSPGTGMGDTQYF,TGTGCCAGCAGCTCCCCAGGGACAGGGATGGGAGATACGCAGTATTTT,TRBV7-2,TRBD1,.,TRBJ2-3
CASSPLTGSNQPQHF,TGTGCCAGCAGCCCGCTGACAGGGAGCAATCAGCCCCAGCATTTT,TRBV7-8,TRBD1,.,TRBJ1-5
CASTTWGETQYF,TGTGCCAGCACTACATGGGGGGAGACCCAGTACTTC,TRBV13,.,.,TRBJ2-5
CASSILTSGSTYEQYF,TGTGCCAGTAGTATATTAACTAGCGGGAGTACCTACGAGCAGTACTTC,TRBV19,TRBD2,.,TRBJ2-7
CASSLNREEYEQYF,TGTGCCAGCAGCTTGAACAGGGAAGAGTACGAGCAGTACTTC,TRBV5-8,.,.,TRBJ2-7
CASTSGGGGYGYTF,TGTGCCAGTACCTCGGGGGGAGGCGGCTATGGCTACACCTTC,TRBV19,.,once,TRBJ1-2
CASSFLGGQGLGEQYF,TGTGCCAGCAGTTTTTTAGGAGGACAGGGGTTGGGAGAGCAGTACTTC,TRBV27,TRBD1,once,TRBJ2-7
CSGSEPNTGELFF,TGCAGCGGGTCGGAACCCAACACCGGGGAGCTGTTTTTT,TRBV29-1,.,.,TRBJ2-2
CASSQEPRTPANYGYTF,TGTGCCAGCAGCCAAGAACCTCGGACACCCGCTAACTATGGCTACACCTTC,TRBV14,.,.,TRBJ1-2
CASSLELAGAVNEQFF,TGTGCCAGCAGCTTAGAACTAGCGGGAGCTGTAAATGAGCAGTTCTTC,TRBV11-2,TRBD2,.,TRBJ2-1
CASSEWTDSYEQYF,TGTGCCAGCAGTGAATGGACGGACTCCTACGAGCAGTACTTC,TRBV2,.,.,TRBJ2-7
CASSQEGGAYGYTF,TGCGCCAGCAGCCAAGAGGGGGGGGCCTATGGCTACACCTTC,TRBV4-1,.,.,TRBJ1-2
CASRQGIQETQYF,TGTGCCAGCAGACAGGGGATCCAAGAGACCCAGTACTTC,TRBV7-8,TRBD1,.,TRBJ2-5
CAISESGGDYGYTF,TGTGCCATCAGTGAGTCAGGGGGGGACTATGGCTACACCTTC,TRBV10-3,.,.,TRBJ1-2
CASSLRTGVTGELFF,TGTGCCAGCAGCCTTCGGACAGGGGTCACCGGGGAGCTGTTTTTT,TRBV7-8,TRBD1,.,TRBJ2-2
CASSLGDRGNEKLFF,TGCGCCAGCAGCTTGGGAGACAGGGGGAATGAAAAACTGTTTTTT,TRBV5-1,TRBD1,.,TRBJ1-4
CASSQLSFGLAGTHEQFF,TGCGCCAGCAGCCAACTCTCCTTTGGACTAGCGGGAACGCATGAGCAGTTCTTC,TRBV4-1,TRBD2,.,TRBJ2-1
CAISRDREETQYF,TGTGCCATCAGTCGTGACAGGGAAGAGACCCAGTACTTC,TRBV10-3,TRBD1,.,TRBJ2-5
CASSFSTLSRYNEQFF,TGTGCCAGCAGTTTCTCCACCCTATCCCGTTACAATGAGCAGTTCTTC,TRBV27,.,.,TRBJ2-1
CASSLGWEANYGYTF,TGCGCCAGCAGCTTGGGTTGGGAAGCTAACTATGGCTACACCTTC,TRBV5-1,.,.,TRBJ1-2
CASSLGLTSNTGELFF,TGCGCCAGCAGCTTGGGCCTAACCTCGAACACCGGGGAGCTGTTTTTT,TRBV5-1,.,.,TRBJ2-2
CASSTTSGRVYNEQFF,TGTGCCAGCAGCACTACTAGCGGAAGAGTCTACAATGAGCAGTTCTTC,TRBV11-2,TRBD2,.,TRBJ2-1
CASSVAAQDTEAFF,TGTGCCAGCAGCGTAGCCGCCCAGGACACTGAAGCTTTCTTT,TRBV9,.,.,TRBJ1-1
CASSQPPRNEQFF,TGTGCCAGCAGCCAACCCCCCCGCAATGAGCAGTTCTTC,TRBV7-9,.,.,TRBJ2-1
CASSFWGLETQYF,TGTGCCAGCAGCTTTTGGGGGTTGGAGACCCAGTACTTC,TRBV7-2,.,.,TRBJ2-5
CASRTLAGSNEQFF,TGTGCCAGCAGGACACTAGCGGGATCCAATGAGCAGTTCTTC,TRBV27,TRBD2,.,TRBJ2-1
CASSLRHRGGYTF,TGTGCCAGCAGTTTAAGGCACAGGGGTGGCTACACCTTC,TRBV28,TRBD1,.,TRBJ1-2
CASSSGTGLGNEQFF,TGTGCCAGCAGTTCCGGGACAGGGCTAGGTAATGAGCAGTTCTTC,TRBV6-5,TRBD1,.,TRBJ2-1
CASSIQVNTEAFF,TGTGCCAGCAGTATCCAAGTTAACACTGAAGCTTTCTTT,TRBV27,.,.,TRBJ1-1
CASSQDGRGGYTF,TGTGCCAGCAGCCAAGATGGGCGCGGCGGCTACACCTTC,TRBV14,.,.,TRBJ1-2
CASSAGTGVSYEQYF,TGTGCCAGCAGCGCAGGGACAGGCGTCTCCTACGAGCAGTACTTC,TRBV27,TRBD1,.,TRBJ2-7
CASSSGGPYGYTF,TGTGCCAGCAGTTCTGGGGGCCCCTATGGCTACACCTTC,TRBV28,.,.,TRBJ1-2
CASGFLQGREQYF,TGTGCCAGCGGATTTCTACAGGGCCGAGAGCAGTACTTC,TRBV27,.,.,TRBJ2-7
CASSLRLAGEEEQFF,TGTGCCAGCAGCCTCCGACTAGCGGGAGAAGAGGAGCAGTTCTTC,TRBV9,TRBD2,.,TRBJ2-1